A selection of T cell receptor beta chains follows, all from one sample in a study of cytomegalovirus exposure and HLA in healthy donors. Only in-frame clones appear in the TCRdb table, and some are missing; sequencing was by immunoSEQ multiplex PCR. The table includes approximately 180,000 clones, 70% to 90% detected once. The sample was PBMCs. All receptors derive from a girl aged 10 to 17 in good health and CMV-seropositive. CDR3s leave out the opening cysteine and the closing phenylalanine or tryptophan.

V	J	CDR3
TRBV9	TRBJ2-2	ASSLTRGEGSGELF
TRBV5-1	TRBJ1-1	ASSLDGQGNTEAF
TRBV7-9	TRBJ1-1	ASKQGVANTEAF
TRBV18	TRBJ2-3	ASSPQGKTDTQY
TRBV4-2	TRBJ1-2	ASSQDSVGGQGARGYT
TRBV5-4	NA	ASSPNGGTISYEQY
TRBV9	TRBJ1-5	ASSVAKGVDNQPQH
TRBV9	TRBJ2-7	ASSVDPGTGIYEQY
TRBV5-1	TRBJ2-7	ASSLDTNSYEQY
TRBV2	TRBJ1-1	ASSQPGQGLNTEAF
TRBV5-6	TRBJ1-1	ASSLVGDRGRTEAF
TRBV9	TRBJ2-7	ASSVAPQGSYEQY
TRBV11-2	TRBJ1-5	ASSLDRNQPQH
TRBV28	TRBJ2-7	ASSFSPEQY
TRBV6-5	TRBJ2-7	ASSYSSTGIYEQY
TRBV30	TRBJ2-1	AWSVRAGGYNEQF
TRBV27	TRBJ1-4	ASSTWPGDEKLF
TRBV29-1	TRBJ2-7	SDRRQGKNEQY
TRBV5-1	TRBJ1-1	ASRYSNTEAF
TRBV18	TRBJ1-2	ASSPTLRGFSAYYGYT
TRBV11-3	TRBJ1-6	ASSQGQGGSPLH
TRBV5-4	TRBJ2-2	ASSLGGYNRGRSGELF